A selection of T cell receptor beta chains follows, all from one sample in a study of beta chain features in type 1 diabetes. Sequencing used immunoSEQ multiplex PCR; TCRdb keeps in-frame clones, though not all of them. The sample yields 600,000 to 700,000 clones, over 10% seen once. The specimen sequenced was naive CD4+ T cells from blood. The receptors were gathered from a man aged 30 to 39 with type 1 diabetes. The conserved cysteine and the conserved F or W are not part of the CDR3 here. A D gene is named only where the DNA matches it firmly.

V: TRBV11-2
D: .
J: TRBJ2-7
CDR3: ASSLVQAIVGEQY

V: TRBV9
D: TRBD1
J: TRBJ2-2
CDR3: ASSARTGGTGELF

V: TRBV7-2
D: .
J: TRBJ2-7
CDR3: ASSPQRQEQY

V: TRBV5-6
D: .
J: TRBJ1-1
CDR3: TSSYTGFMNTEAF

V: TRBV19
D: TRBD1
J: TRBJ1-4
CDR3: ASTPGQNQGKLF

V: TRBV6-6
D: TRBD2
J: TRBJ2-7
CDR3: ASSSGLAGTYEQY

V: TRBV29-1
D: TRBD1
J: TRBJ2-5
CDR3: SVEETGGVETQY

V: TRBV5-6
D: .
J: TRBJ2-4
CDR3: ASSYEISKNIQY

V: TRBV7-3
D: TRBD1
J: TRBJ2-7
CDR3: ASSLSRGLSFEQY

V: TRBV13
D: .
J: TRBJ2-7
CDR3: ASSLGGGGYEQY

V: TRBV11-2
D: TRBD2
J: TRBJ2-7
CDR3: ASSHSGGAYEQY

V: TRBV10-3
D: .
J: TRBJ2-7
CDR3: AISESGIAGAYEQY

V: TRBV4-2
D: TRBD1
J: TRBJ1-6
CDR3: ASSSDRARNSPLH

V: TRBV5-4
D: TRBD1
J: TRBJ1-3
CDR3: ASSLGDRGTGNTIY

V: TRBV7-6
D: .
J: TRBJ1-6
CDR3: ASSPSAGLNSPLH

V: TRBV29-1
D: TRBD1
J: TRBJ2-7
CDR3: SVENPDRVYEQY

V: TRBV7-9
D: TRBD2
J: TRBJ2-7
CDR3: ASSMGLFNYEQY

V: TRBV4-3
D: .
J: TRBJ2-7
CDR3: ASSQDGEGYEQY

V: TRBV7-8
D: TRBD1
J: TRBJ1-5
CDR3: ASSFETGGYSNQPQH

V: TRBV28
D: TRBD1
J: TRBJ2-3
CDR3: ASSSPGDRGDTQY

V: TRBV9
D: .
J: TRBJ2-1
CDR3: ASSLTTLAEQF

V: TRBV7-2
D: .
J: TRBJ2-3
CDR3: ASSLRIQDTQY

V: TRBV7-2
D: .
J: TRBJ1-2
CDR3: ASRGTSSFYGYT

V: TRBV5-1
D: .
J: TRBJ1-1
CDR3: ASSLRGTVNTEAF

V: TRBV11-2
D: .
J: TRBJ2-5
CDR3: ASSSALTQY

V: TRBV18
D: .
J: TRBJ2-4
CDR3: ASSPGDRSGIQY

V: TRBV19
D: .
J: TRBJ1-2
CDR3: ASSIQGQDGYT

V: TRBV4-2
D: TRBD2
J: TRBJ2-1
CDR3: ASSQAGLAGYNEQF

V: TRBV9
D: TRBD2
J: TRBJ2-2
CDR3: ASSAVAGVNTGELF

V: TRBV21-1
D: .
J: TRBJ2-7
CDR3: ASTGDKRYEQY

V: TRBV4-3
D: TRBD1
J: TRBJ1-2
CDR3: ASSRTGDYGYT

V: TRBV28
D: .
J: TRBJ2-3
CDR3: ASSLTAYIGTQY

V: TRBV11-3
D: .
J: TRBJ2-3
CDR3: ASSPGDRVGGYTDTQY

V: TRBV9
D: .
J: TRBJ1-2
CDR3: ASSVSGGGYGYT

V: TRBV6-5
D: .
J: TRBJ2-7
CDR3: ASSTDYEQY

V: TRBV4-2
D: .
J: TRBJ2-7
CDR3: ASSQGGGYEQY

V: TRBV27
D: TRBD1
J: TRBJ1-6
CDR3: ASSLYRGNSPLH

V: TRBV5-6
D: TRBD1
J: TRBJ2-1
CDR3: ASSLPGTGGYNEQF

V: TRBV11-2
D: TRBD1
J: .
CDR3: ASSAGQGAPYEQY

V: TRBV5-1
D: TRBD2
J: TRBJ2-3
CDR3: ASTLRGESTDTQY

V: TRBV11-2
D: .
J: TRBJ2-3
CDR3: ASSFAYTQY

V: TRBV9
D: .
J: TRBJ1-5
CDR3: ASSSGGGNQPQH

V: TRBV18
D: .
J: TRBJ2-1
CDR3: ASSPQLSDNEQF

V: TRBV7-2
D: .
J: TRBJ2-5
CDR3: ASSLERETQY

V: TRBV5-1
D: .
J: TRBJ1-4
CDR3: ASSLADSLNEKLF

V: TRBV7-9
D: .
J: TRBJ1-1
CDR3: ASSPGQFNTEAF

V: TRBV27
D: TRBD2
J: TRBJ2-3
CDR3: ASSLGQGLLNTDTQY

V: TRBV28
D: .
J: TRBJ1-2
CDR3: ATKWNYGYT

V: TRBV14
D: .
J: TRBJ1-2
CDR3: ASPSRDGYT

V: TRBV5-4
D: TRBD2
J: TRBJ2-7
CDR3: ASSDGTNSYEQY

V: TRBV25-1
D: .
J: TRBJ1-4
CDR3: ASSDGGDEKLF

V: TRBV7-9
D: TRBD1
J: TRBJ1-2
CDR3: ASSWDSGSYGYT

V: TRBV11-3
D: TRBD2
J: TRBJ2-5
CDR3: ASSGIAGAVY

V: TRBV7-6
D: .
J: TRBJ2-3
CDR3: ASSLSLAGPTDTQY